This T cell receptor beta chain was captured in a study of blood T cell repertoires in COVID-19. At the level of the study: PBMCs, B-cell-depleted T cells, or T cells were the source of the cDNA or gDNA that made up the material.

Authors' processing steps: Nucleated cell counts were estimated from reference gene primer amplification. Clones were read by immunoSEQ multiplex PCR, and TCRdb kept only the in-frame ones, dropping some. V and J calls and clone size are given by that table; D and trimming were obtained from the DNA. The sample yields 150,000 to 200,000 clones, approximately 90% seen once. The sequenced material came from PBMCs or T cells enriched from blood (not recorded which). This TCR came from a woman in her forties or fifties who had recovered from COVID-19.

CDR3 coding DNA: TGTGCCAGCAGTAAACACAGGGCCTTAGTGACCCAGTACTTC. Translating it yields CASSKHRALVTQYF. The rearrangement uses TRBV6-5 and TRBJ2-5; weak D call: TRBD1 (6 bases). Germline V gene data show CDR1 as MNHEY and CDR2 as SVGAGI. The CDR3 spans 14 residues. Trimming pared 5 bases from V and 7 bases from J, leaving 17 bases between.